The next 30 T cell receptor beta chains were all read from a single sample in a study of blood T cell repertoires in COVID-19. Sequencing used immunoSEQ multiplex PCR; TCRdb keeps in-frame clones, though not all of them. The sample records some 220,000 clones, 65% to 90% being singletons. The sequenced material came from peripheral blood. The receptors originated from a woman aged 70 to 79 with COVID-19, enrolled during active disease.

V and J are TRBV28 and TRBJ2-5; tentative D call: TRBD1 (5 bases). V was cut by 2 bases and J by 5 bases, with 9 bases left in between. CDR1 and CDR2 from the germline V gene are MDHEN and SYDVKM. The CDR3 runs to 13 residues. DNA of the CDR3: TGTGCCAGCAGTTTACCAGGGCTGGAGACCCAGTACTTC. This gives the protein CASSLPGLETQYF.

V gene TRBV21-1 combines with J gene TRBJ2-2; the D call TRBD1 from the table was never checked on the DNA. TRBV21-1 is annotated as a pseudogene. This CDR3 contains 16 residues. CDR3 residues: CASSKGQVPGTGELFF. CDR3 in DNA: TGTGCCAGCAGCAAAGGTCAGGTACCCGGAACCGGGGAGCTGTTTTTT.

This clone appeared once. The rearrangement uses TRBV5-1 and TRBJ1-4, with a weak D call TRBD1 (5 bases). Per the germline V gene, CDR1 is SGHRS and CDR2 is YFSETQ. V lost 1 base to trimming and J lost 7 bases, with 11 bases between them. There are 14 residues in the CDR3. CDR3 nucleotide sequence: TGCGCCAGCAGCTTGTCGCAGGGAGGTGAAAAACTGTTTTTT. This gives the protein CASSLSQGGEKLFF.

There are a few counts of this clone. The chain carries TRBV27 and TRBJ1-2; 7 bases match TRBD1. Germline V gives CDR1 MNHEY, CDR2 SMNVEV (reference sequence). The CDR3 sequence is 13 residues long. With V trimmed by 4 bases and J by 5 bases, 4 bases remained unmatched. CDR3 amino acids: CASSSDRVYGYTF. The CDR3 DNA is TGTGCCAGCAGTTCCGACAGGGTATATGGCTACACCTTC.

This chain connects TRBV6-7 to TRBJ1-5; the match to TRBD1 covers 12 bases. TRBV6-7 is filed as an ORF, its function uncertain. The CDR3 is made up of 19 amino acids. Trimming at V came to 4 bases and at J to 4 bases, leaving 14 bases not matched to a gene. The CDR3 is CASSSLSRDRGRVNQPQHF. CDR3 sequence (DNA): TGTGCCAGCAGTTCCCTTTCCCGGGACAGGGGGCGCGTGAATCAGCCCCAGCATTTT.

The V call is TRBV19, the J call TRBJ2-1; D perhaps matches TRBD1 (5 bases). Germline V gene sequence: CDR1 LNHDA, CDR2 SQIVND (reference sequence). Trimming stripped 5 bases from V and 6 bases from J, with 17 bases between. The CDR3 extends over 15 amino acids. DNA of the CDR3: TGTGCCAGTAGTTCTACAGCTCCAAGGGGCAATGAGCAGTTCTTC. This sequence encodes CASSSTAPRGNEQFF.

The rearrangement joins TRBV6-5 to TRBJ1-2; D not resolved. V lost 0 bases and J lost 12, with 11 bases in between. This CDR3 contains 12 residues. The germline V gene encodes CDR1 MNHEY and CDR2 SVGAGI. Here the CDR3 DNA reads TGTGCCAGCAGTTACTCGCCCGGGAAAAACACCTTC. Translation gives CASSYSPGKNTF.

This clone was seen just once. This chain joins TRBV4-3 and TRBJ1-4, with a weak D call TRBD1 (6 bases). Germline CDR1 reads LGHNA; CDR2 reads YSLEER. The V gene lost 3 bases and the J gene lost 5 bases, with 13 bases spanning the gap. The CDR3 runs 15 residues. CDR3 sequence reads: CASSHNRAANEKLFF. The CDR3 DNA is TGCGCCAGCAGCCACAACAGGGCAGCAAATGAAAAACTGTTTTTT.

This clone was counted once. This rearrangement joins TRBV7-2 to TRBJ2-5; 10 nucleotides line up with TRBD2. Trimming cost V 1 base and J 5 bases; bases outside gene matches: 4. Germline V gene data show CDR1 as SGHTA and CDR2 as FQGNSA. The CDR3 is 15 residues long. The CDR3 spells CASSLGGTSVETQYF. CDR3 nucleotides: TGTGCCAGCAGCTTAGGCGGGACTAGCGTGGAGACCCAGTACTTC.

The CDR3 region is CASSQGQGSYNSPLHF. The CDR3 coding sequence is TGTGCCAGCAGCCAAGGACAGGGATCCTATAATTCACCCCTCCACTTT. The V gene is TRBV14, the J gene TRBJ1-6, with 7 nucleotides matching TRBD1. Per the germline V gene, CDR1 is SGHDN and CDR2 is FVKESK. The V gene end was trimmed by 1 base and the J gene end by 1 base; junction bases not matched to a gene: 1. The length of the CDR3 is 16 residues.

The rearrangement joins TRBV6-5 to TRBJ2-5; the match to TRBD2 covers 8 bases. The CDR3 loop spans 14 amino acids. Per germline, CDR1 MNHEY and CDR2 SVGAGI. J gave up 4 bases and V 2 bases, and 3 bases lay outside the gene matches. In DNA form, the CDR3 reads TGTGCCAGCAGTTACACAGGACTAGCAGAGACCCAGTACTTC. This encodes CASSYTGLAETQYF.

A single count supports this clone. The rearrangement uses TRBV6-1 and TRBJ2-7; 7 bases agree with TRBD1. The germline CDR1 and CDR2 sequences are MNHNS and SASEGT. The CDR3 is 16 residues long. Germline trimming cut 3 bases from V and 3 bases from J; bases unmatched to any gene: 11. CDR3 region: CASSDMTGQRYYEQYF. DNA of the CDR3: TGTGCCAGCAGTGACATGACGGGACAGAGATACTACGAGCAGTACTTC.

The V gene is TRBV6-2 or TRBV6-3, the J gene TRBJ2-1; 9 positions match TRBD2. This CDR3 spans 15 amino acids. V shed 4 bases and J 2 bases; nucleotides not matched to a gene: 3. From germline, CDR1 is MNHEY and CDR2 SVGEGT. The CDR3 region has the DNA TGTGCCAGCAGTTCTATAGCGGGGGCCTACAATGAGCAGTTCTTC. It is translated as CASSSIAGAYNEQFF.

This chain uses TRBV9 with TRBJ2-1, with 15 bases matching TRBD2. The CDR3 runs 16 residues. V trimming: 4 bases; J trimming: 9 bases; junction bases outside the gene matches: 8. CDR1 is SGDLS and CDR2 is YYNGEE in the germline V gene. CDR3 bases: TGTGCCAGCAGCTCGGGGACTAGCGGGGGGTATGGTGAGCAGTTCTTC. Protein product: CASSSGTSGGYGEQFF.

The rearrangement links TRBV7-2 to TRBJ2-7, with 10 bases that match TRBD2. The CDR3 extends over 15 amino acids. Per the germline V gene, CDR1 is SGHTA and CDR2 is FQGNSA. The ends lost 2 bases at V and 7 bases at J; junction bases unmatched: 8. The CDR3 is CASSLLAGEGFEQYF. In DNA form, the CDR3 reads TGTGCCAGCAGCTTACTAGCGGGAGAAGGGTTTGAGCAGTACTTC.

This chain links TRBV12-3 or TRBV12-4 with TRBJ1-3; no clear D. CDR3 length: 13 residues. The V end was cut by 11 bases, the J end by 0 bases, with 11 bases between. The CDR3 here is CAGGRRSGNTIYF. In DNA, the CDR3 is TGTGCCGGAGGACGCCGCTCTGGAAACACCATATATTTT.

The rearrangement uses TRBV5-4 and TRBJ2-5; 10 bases align to TRBD2. J was trimmed by 9 bases and V by 0 bases; bases with no gene match: 8. The V gene's germline CDR1 is SGHNT and CDR2 YYREEE (reference sequence). This CDR3 region has 15 residues. In DNA form, the CDR3 reads TGTGCCAGCAGCTTGGAGGGCTCACTAGCGGGGTCCCAGTACTTC. It yields the protein CASSLEGSLAGSQYF.

The rearrangement joins TRBV7-2 to TRBJ1-5, with TRBD1 matching 7 bases. Looked up from germline, CDR1 is SGHTA and CDR2 is FQGNSA. This CDR3 spans 16 amino acids. V trimming: 2 bases; J trimming: 8 bases; junction bases outside the gene matches: 12. CDR3 nucleotide sequence: TGTGCCAGCAGCTTACTCCCCAGGGGGGTACAGGAGCCCCAGCATTTT. Its translation: CASSLLPRGVQEPQHF.

In this sample, this clone turned up once. The genes are TRBV5-1 and TRBJ1-5, with no clear D. The CDR3 spans 15 residues. Between the trimmed V and J ends, which lost 4 bases and 0 bases, there was a span of 11 bases. Germline loops: CDR1 SGHRS, CDR2 YFSETQ. CDR3 sequence reads: CASSTGRSSNQPQHF. In DNA form, the CDR3 reads TGCGCCAGCAGCACGGGAAGATCTAGCAATCAGCCCCAGCATTTT. Variable domain in full (rest from reference TRBV5-1 and TRBJ1-5): KAGVTQTPRYLIKTRGQQVTLSCSPISGHRSVSWYQQTPGQGLQFLFEYFSETQRNKGNFPGRFSGRQFSNSRSEMNVSTLELGDSALYLCASSTGRSSNQPQHFGDGTRLSIL.

The chain links TRBV7-3 to TRBJ2-1; D may be TRBD2 (5 bases). There are 15 residues in the CDR3. The germline gives CDR1 SGHTA, CDR2 FQGTGA. V lost 6 bases to trimming and J lost 1 base, with 13 bases between them. The CDR3 nucleotides read TGTGCCAGCAGGTCGCCCGGGAAGTCCTACAATGAGCAGTTCTTC. Translation: CASRSPGKSYNEQFF.

This chain connects TRBV25-1 to TRBJ1-1; 9 bases fit TRBD1. CDR1 is MGHDK, CDR2 SYGVNS, per germline. Trimming took 8 bases from V and 3 from J; bases not matched to a gene: 4. CDR3 length: 13 amino acids. The CDR3 DNA reads TGTGCCAGCGGACGACAGGGGGACACTGAAGCTTTCTTT. It is translated as CASGRQGDTEAFF.

The chain carries TRBV5-8 and TRBJ2-2, with TRBD1 matching over 8 bases. Germline CDR1 SGHTS, CDR2 YDEGEE. The CDR3 length is 16 residues. The J segment lost 6 bases and the V segment lost 2 bases, leaving 9 bases of the junction unmatched. This CDR3 is CASSLTGTGFSGELFF. For the CDR3, the DNA is TGTGCCAGCAGCTTAACCGGGACAGGTTTTTCCGGGGAGCTGTTTTTT.

The chain recombines TRBV7-9 with TRBJ1-3, with D perhaps matching TRBD1 (6 bases). Per the germline V gene, CDR1 is SEHNR and CDR2 is FQNEAQ (reference sequence). This CDR3 has 14 amino acids. Trimming pared 2 bases from V and 3 bases from J, leaving 8 bases between. The CDR3 DNA reads as TGTGCCAGCAGCTTATCCAGGGGTGGAAACACCATATATTTT. It encodes CASSLSRGGNTIYF.

V gene TRBV29-1 combines with J gene TRBJ1-2, with a possible D match to TRBD1 (6 bases). Germline V lookup: CDR1 SQVTM, CDR2 ANQGSEA. Trimming left V 6 bases short and J 2 bases short, with 10 bases between. The CDR3 is 12 residues long. This chain's CDR3 is CSVRDTNYGYTF. The CDR3 region has the DNA TGCAGCGTCCGGGACACCAACTATGGCTACACCTTC.

V gene TRBV4-2 combines with J gene TRBJ1-1, with TRBD1 matching over 8 bases. V dropped 3 bases and J dropped 1; count of bases not matched to a gene: 4. In germline, CDR1 is LGHNA, CDR2 YNFKEQ. The CDR3 covers 15 residues. The CDR3 is CASSHSGQGNTEAFF. CDR3 sequence (DNA): TGTGCCAGCAGCCATTCTGGACAGGGGAACACTGAAGCTTTCTTT.

The CDR3 DNA reads TGTGCCAGCAGTTACTCGGGACAGGGGAGGCCCCAGCATTTT. It yields the protein CASSYSGQGRPQHF. The rearrangement uses TRBV6-2 or TRBV6-3 and TRBJ1-5; the match to TRBD1 covers 10 bases. Trimming took 0 bases from V and 9 from J; bases not matched to a gene: 2. The CDR3 is made up of 14 amino acids. Germline V gene data show CDR1 as MNHEY and CDR2 as SVGEGT.

This clone came up a few times. The chain uses TRBV12-3 or TRBV12-4 and TRBJ1-1; tentative D call: TRBD1 (5 bases). Between the trimmed V and J ends, which lost 3 bases and 10 bases, there was a span of 12 bases. This CDR3 contains 12 residues. As DNA, the CDR3 is TGTGCCAGCAGTTTCGGCAGGGAAGGAGCTTTCTTT. Its protein product is CASSFGREGAFF.

The chain links TRBV11-2 to TRBJ2-5; 7 nucleotides match TRBD1. This CDR3 region has 14 residues. Germline V gives CDR1 SGHAT, CDR2 FQNNGV. Trimming took 0 bases from V and 6 from J; bases not matched to a gene: 4. CDR3 amino acids: CASSLDRDSQTQYF. DNA of the CDR3: TGTGCCAGCAGCTTAGATCGGGACAGCCAGACCCAGTACTTC. Variable domain in full (rest from reference TRBV11-2 and TRBJ2-5): EAGVAQSPRYKIIEKRQSVAFWCNPISGHATLYWYQQILGQGPKLLIQFQNNGVVDDSQLPKDRFSAERLKGVDSTLKIQPAKLEDSAVYLCASSLDRDSQTQYFGPGTRLLVL.

The gene calls are TRBV7-9 and TRBJ2-1; D remains ambiguous. Trimming removed 3 bases at V and 8 bases at J, with 5 bases between. CDR1 is SEHNR, CDR2 FQNEAQ, per germline (reference sequence). This CDR3 spans 11 amino acids. In DNA form, the CDR3 reads TGTGCCAGCAGCTTCGGTCATGAGCAGTTCTTC. Protein product: CASSFGHEQFF.

This sequence joins TRBV19 and TRBJ2-1; D is ambiguous. Deletions cut 6 bases from V and 7 bases from J, with 13 bases between. Germline CDR1 LNHDA, CDR2 SQIVND (reference sequence). The CDR3 contains 13 residues. CDR3 nucleotides: TGTGCCAGTAGCTCACAGTCGGCTAATGAGCAGTTCTTC. Translating it yields CASSSQSANEQFF.